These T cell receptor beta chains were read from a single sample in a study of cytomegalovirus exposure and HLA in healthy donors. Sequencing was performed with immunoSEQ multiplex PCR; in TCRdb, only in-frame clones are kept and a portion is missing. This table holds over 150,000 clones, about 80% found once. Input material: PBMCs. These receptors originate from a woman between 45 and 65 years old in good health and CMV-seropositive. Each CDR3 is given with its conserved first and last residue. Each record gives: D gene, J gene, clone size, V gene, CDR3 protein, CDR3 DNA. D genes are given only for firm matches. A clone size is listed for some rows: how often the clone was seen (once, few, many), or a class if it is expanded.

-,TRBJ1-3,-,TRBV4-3,CASSRTRSGNTIYF,TGCGCCAGCAGCCGGACAAGGTCTGGAAACACCATATATTTT
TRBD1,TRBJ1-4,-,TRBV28,CASSLWRGPPRGTNEKLFF,TGTGCCAGCAGCCTATGGAGGGGGCCCCCCAGGGGCACTAATGAAAAACTGTTTTTT
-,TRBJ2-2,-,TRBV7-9,CASSPYLDSSNTGELFF,TGTGCCAGCAGCCCCTATCTGGACAGTTCGAACACCGGGGAGCTGTTTTTT
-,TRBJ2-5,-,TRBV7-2,CASSPGRGETQYF,TGTGCCAGCAGCCCAGGGCGTGGAGAGACCCAGTACTTC
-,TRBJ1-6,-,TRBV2,CASSSQADSPLHF,TGTGCCAGCTCCTCACAGGCGGATTCACCCCTCCACTTT
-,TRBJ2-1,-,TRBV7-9,CASSPGTSYNEQFF,TGTGCCAGCAGCCCAGGGACTTCCTACAATGAGCAGTTCTTC
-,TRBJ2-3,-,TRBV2,CASSEYPRAPDTQYF,TGTGCCAGCAGTGAGTATCCCAGGGCACCGGATACGCAGTATTTT
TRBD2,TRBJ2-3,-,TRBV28,CASNGGGIGTDTQYF,TGTGCCTCGAATGGGGGAGGGATAGGCACAGATACGCAGTATTTT
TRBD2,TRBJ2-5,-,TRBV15,CATSRGSGLTIETQYF,TGTGCCACCAGCAGAGGCTCGGGACTAACAATAGAGACCCAGTACTTC
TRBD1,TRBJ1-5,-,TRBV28,CASSLTGRNQPQHF,TGTGCCAGCAGTTTGACAGGGCGGAATCAGCCCCAGCATTTT
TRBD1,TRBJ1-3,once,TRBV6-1,CASSPGQGSGNTIYF,TGTGCCAGCAGTCCGGGACAGGGGTCTGGAAACACCATATATTTT
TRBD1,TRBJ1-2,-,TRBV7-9,CASSLQGNYGYTF,TGTGCCAGCAGCCTACAGGGGAACTATGGCTACACCTTC
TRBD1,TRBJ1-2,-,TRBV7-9,CASHFTGGVSGYTF,TGTGCCAGCCACTTTACAGGGGGGGTCTCTGGCTACACCTTC
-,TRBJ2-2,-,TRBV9,CASSVVEVGELFF,TGTGCCAGCAGCGTAGTCGAGGTCGGGGAGCTGTTTTTT
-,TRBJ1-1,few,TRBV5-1,CASSRGVQGGTEAFF,TGCGCCAGCAGCCGCGGCGTACAAGGGGGCACTGAAGCTTTCTTT
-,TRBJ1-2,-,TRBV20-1,CSAPGTYGYTF,TGCAGTGCTCCTGGCACCTATGGCTACACCTTC
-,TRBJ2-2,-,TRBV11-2,CASSFGATGELFF,TGTGCCAGCAGCTTCGGTGCCACCGGGGAGCTGTTTTTT
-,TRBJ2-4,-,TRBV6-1,CASSGAGRLQYF,TGTGCCAGCAGTGGGGCAGGGCGTCTTCAGTACTTC
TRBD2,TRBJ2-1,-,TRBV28,CASRVAGGSYNEQFF,TGTGCCAGCAGGGTAGCGGGGGGGAGCTACAATGAGCAGTTCTTC
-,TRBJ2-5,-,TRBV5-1,CASSPRVIQETQYF,TGCGCCAGCAGCCCGAGGGTGATTCAAGAGACCCAGTACTTC
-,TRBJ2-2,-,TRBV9,CASSVRGTGELFF,TGTGCCAGCAGCGTAAGGGGCACCGGGGAGCTGTTTTTT
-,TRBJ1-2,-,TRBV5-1,CASSFNGDHGYTF,TGCGCCAGCAGCTTCAACGGGGATCATGGCTACACCTTC
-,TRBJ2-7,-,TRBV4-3,CASSQDRSGFYSYEQYF,TGCGCCAGCAGCCAAGATCGGAGCGGATTCTACTCCTACGAGCAGTACTTC
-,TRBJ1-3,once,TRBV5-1,CASGLEGVEGNTIYF,TGCGCCAGCGGCTTGGAGGGGGTGGAAGGAAACACCATATATTTT
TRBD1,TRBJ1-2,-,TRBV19,CASSRDRRNYGYTF,TGTGCCAGTAGCAGGGACAGGCGTAACTATGGCTACACCTTC
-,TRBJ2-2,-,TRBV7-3,CASRPQGATGELFF,TGTGCCAGCAGACCCCAGGGTGCCACCGGGGAGCTGTTTTTT
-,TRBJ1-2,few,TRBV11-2,CASSLESEYYNYGYTF,TGTGCCAGCAGCTTGGAGTCAGAATATTATAACTATGGCTACACCTTC
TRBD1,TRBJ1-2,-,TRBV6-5,CASRSRQGGVYGYTF,TGTGCCAGCAGGAGCCGACAGGGTGGAGTATATGGCTACACCTTC
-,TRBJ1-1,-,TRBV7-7,CASSPLTVNTEAFF,TGTGCTAGCAGCCCCTTAACAGTGAACACTGAAGCTTTCTTT
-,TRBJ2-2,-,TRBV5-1,CASRGGGNTGELFF,TGCGCCAGCAGAGGAGGAGGGAACACCGGGGAGCTGTTTTTT
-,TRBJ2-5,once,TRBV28,CASSRGGTQYF,TGTGCCAGCAGCAGGGGCGGCACCCAGTACTTC
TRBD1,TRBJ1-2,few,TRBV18,CASSLTGDGYTF,TGTGCCAGCTCACTAACAGGGGATGGCTACACCTTC
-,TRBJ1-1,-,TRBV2,CASAGEEGNTEAFF,TGTGCCAGCGCTGGTGAGGAGGGTAACACTGAAGCTTTCTTT
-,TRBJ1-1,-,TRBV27,CASSAYTGLQSTEAFF,TGTGCCAGCAGCGCTTATACAGGGCTCCAGTCCACTGAAGCTTTCTTT
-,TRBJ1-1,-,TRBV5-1,CASSLYSPRSSLEAFF,TGCGCCAGCAGCTTGTATTCCCCACGCAGTTCCCTTGAAGCTTTCTTT
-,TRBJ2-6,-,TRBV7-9,CSSSSPSGVRGANVLTF,TGTTCCAGCAGCTCCCCCTCCGGGGTTAGGGGGGCCAACGTCCTGACTTTC
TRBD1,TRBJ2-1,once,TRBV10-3,CAISESPTGPSGSNNEQFF,TGTGCCATCAGTGAGTCGCCGACAGGGCCCAGCGGAAGTAACAATGAGCAGTTCTTC
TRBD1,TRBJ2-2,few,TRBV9,CASSGQGATNTGELFF,TGTGCCAGCAGCGGGCAGGGGGCGACGAACACCGGGGAGCTGTTTTTT
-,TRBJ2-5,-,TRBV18,CASSPLPKETQYF,TGTGCCAGCTCACCACTCCCCAAAGAGACCCAGTACTTC
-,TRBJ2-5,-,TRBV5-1,CASSPGGYSSRETQYF,TGCGCCAGCAGCCCTGGAGGCTACAGTAGCAGGGAGACCCAGTACTTC
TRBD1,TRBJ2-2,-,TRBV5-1,CASSFPGGNTGELFF,TGCGCCAGCAGCTTCCCAGGGGGGAACACCGGGGAGCTGTTTTTT
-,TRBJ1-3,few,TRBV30,CAWRQGSSGNTIYF,TGTGCCTGGAGGCAGGGAAGCTCTGGAAACACCATATATTTT
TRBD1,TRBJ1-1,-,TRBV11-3,CASSAGQGASTEAFF,TGTGCCAGCAGCGCCGGACAGGGGGCAAGCACTGAAGCTTTCTTT
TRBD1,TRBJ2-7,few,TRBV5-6,CASSKSPGTGAYEQYF,TGTGCCAGCAGCAAATCACCCGGGACAGGGGCCTACGAGCAGTACTTC
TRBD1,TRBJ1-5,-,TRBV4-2,CASSSSGTEVNQPQHF,TGTGCCAGCAGCTCATCCGGGACAGAAGTTAATCAGCCCCAGCATTTT
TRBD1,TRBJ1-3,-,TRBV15,CATSASRDSSGNTIYF,TGTGCCACCAGCGCTAGCCGGGACAGCTCTGGAAACACCATATATTTT
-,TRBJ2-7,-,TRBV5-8,CASSLWGSSYEQYF,TGTGCCAGCAGCTTGTGGGGCAGCTCCTACGAGCAGTACTTC
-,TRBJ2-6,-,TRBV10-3,CAISGEGAGANVLTF,TGTGCCATCAGTGGCGAGGGTGCTGGGGCCAACGTCCTGACTTTC
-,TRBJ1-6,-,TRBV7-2,CASSLVTTDRSPLHF,TGTGCCAGCAGCTTAGTCACGACAGACAGATCACCCCTCCACTTT
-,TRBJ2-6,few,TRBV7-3,CASSFAGANVLTF,TGTGCCAGCAGCTTCGCTGGGGCCAACGTCCTGACTTTC
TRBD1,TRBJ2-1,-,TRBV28,CASSFELDRGNNEQFF,TGTGCCAGCAGTTTCGAACTGGACAGGGGGAACAATGAGCAGTTCTTC
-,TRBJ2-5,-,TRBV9,CASSVESQETQYF,TGTGCCAGCAGCGTAGAATCACAAGAGACCCAGTACTTC
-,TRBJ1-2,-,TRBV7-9,CASSLQGIYGYTF,TGTGCCAGCAGCTTACAGGGGATTTATGGCTACACCTTC
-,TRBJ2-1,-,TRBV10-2,CASSNLGGNEQFF,TGCGCCAGCAGCAATCTCGGGGGAAATGAGCAGTTCTTC
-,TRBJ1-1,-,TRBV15,CATSSRRQANTEAFF,TGTGCCACCAGCAGTCGGAGACAGGCGAACACTGAAGCTTTCTTT
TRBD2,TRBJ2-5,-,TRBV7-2,CASSNGGGAWETQYF,TGTGCCAGCAGCAACGGCGGGGGGGCGTGGGAGACCCAGTACTTC
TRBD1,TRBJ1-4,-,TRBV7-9,CASSRGQGGEKLFF,TGTGCCAGCAGCCGCGGACAGGGAGGTGAAAAACTGTTTTTT
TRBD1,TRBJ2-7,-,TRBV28,CASSLRTGGSYEQYF,TGTGCCAGCAGTTTGAGGACAGGGGGTTCCTACGAGCAGTACTTC
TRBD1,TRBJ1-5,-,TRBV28,CASSRGGQGHQPQHF,TGTGCCAGCAGTCGGGGGGGACAGGGGCATCAGCCCCAGCATTTT